The 2 T cell receptor beta chains given below trace back to one sample, sequenced in a study of PD-L1 blockade in urothelial cancer. This sample's time point: pretreatment peripheral blood. Assay: immunoSEQ multiplex PCR; the TCRdb copy retains only in-frame clones and omits some. The table has 130,000 or so clones, roughly 80% seen once. The sequencing here drew on PBMCs, taken around atezolizumab (anti-PD-L1) treatment. Receptors originate from a man over 45 with urothelial cancer.

The V and J genes are TRBV2 and TRBJ1-5; TRBD1 matches 7 bases. The CDR3 sequence is 13 residues long. V gave up 7 bases and J gave up 7 bases; unmatched junction bases: 7. Germline-derived CDR1 and CDR2 are SNHLY and FYNNEI. The CDR3 DNA is TGTGCCAGCACCTTCGACAGGGCACAGCCCCAGCATTTT. It codes for CASTFDRAQPQHF.

The chain carries TRBV18 and TRBJ1-2; 12 bases are shared with TRBD1. J was trimmed by 4 bases and V by 4 bases; bases with no gene match: 4. In germline, CDR1 is KGHSH, CDR2 LQKENI. The CDR3 has 15 residues. The CDR3 bases are TGTGCCAGCTCACGAGGGACAGGGGGCGGCTATGGCTACACCTTC. It is translated as CASSRGTGGGYGYTF.